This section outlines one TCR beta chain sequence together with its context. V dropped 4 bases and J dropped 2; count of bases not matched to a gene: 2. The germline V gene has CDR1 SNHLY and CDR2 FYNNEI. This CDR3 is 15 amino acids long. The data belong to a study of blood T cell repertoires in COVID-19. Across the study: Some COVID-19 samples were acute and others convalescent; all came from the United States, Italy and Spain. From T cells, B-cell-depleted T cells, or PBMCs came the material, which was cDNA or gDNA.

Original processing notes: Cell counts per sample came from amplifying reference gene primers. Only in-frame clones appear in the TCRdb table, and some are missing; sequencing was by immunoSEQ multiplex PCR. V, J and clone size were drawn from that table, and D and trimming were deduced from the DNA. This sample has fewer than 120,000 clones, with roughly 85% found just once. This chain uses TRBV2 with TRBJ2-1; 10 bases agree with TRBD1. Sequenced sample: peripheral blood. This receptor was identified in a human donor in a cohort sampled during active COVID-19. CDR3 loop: CASSVGQGPYNEQFF. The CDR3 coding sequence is TGTGCCAGCAGTGTGGGACAGGGGCCCTACAATGAGCAGTTCTTC.